This TCR beta chain was obtained from a study of T cell changes during pregnancy in multiple sclerosis (dated by TCRdb to the late 2010s). For the wider study: Changes in the T cell repertoire over the course of pregnancy were examined in this study in women with multiple sclerosis.

This clone has a single count. Its binding antigen is unknown. Qualities for individual bases were not recorded, and no much larger clone is one base off. V and J are truncated by 4 bases and 0 bases respectively, leaving an intervening sequence of 7 bases. The CDR3 runs 14 amino acids, cysteine and phenylalanine included. The retained sequence is limited to the CDR3, 42 bases, with the frame set at the first base. The germline V gene specifies SGHDN as CDR1 and FVKESK as CDR2. To prepare the library, the immunoSEQ multiplex PCR assay was applied. Here the immuneACCESS table is served through TCRdb, limited to in-frame sequences with V and J called. Missing clones are a known gap in these copies; in checked studies unresolved V genes cover under half, and the rest lacks a known reason. A total of some 100,000 clones appear in this sample, more than 90% of them only once. The ten largest clonotypes hold 1% to 1.5% of the sample.

The V gene is TRBV14 and the J gene is TRBJ2-1; there is no confident call for the D gene. This receptor was identified in a female donor with multiple sclerosis, enrolled in a pregnancy study. This sample comprised peripheral blood, obtained in the second trimester of pregnancy. At the DNA level, the sequence is TGTGCCAGCAGCCTTTATCTCTCCTACAATGAGCAGTTCTTC. Translated, this gives CASSLYLSYNEQFF. The variable domain in full, with residues beyond the CDR3 obtained from the reference TRBV14 and TRBJ2-1 genes, is EAGVTQFPSHSVIEKGQTVTLRCDPISGHDNLYWYRRVMGKEIKFLLHFVKESKQDESGMPNNRFLAERTGGTYSTLKVQPAELEDSGVYFCASSLYLSYNEQFFGPGTRLTVL.